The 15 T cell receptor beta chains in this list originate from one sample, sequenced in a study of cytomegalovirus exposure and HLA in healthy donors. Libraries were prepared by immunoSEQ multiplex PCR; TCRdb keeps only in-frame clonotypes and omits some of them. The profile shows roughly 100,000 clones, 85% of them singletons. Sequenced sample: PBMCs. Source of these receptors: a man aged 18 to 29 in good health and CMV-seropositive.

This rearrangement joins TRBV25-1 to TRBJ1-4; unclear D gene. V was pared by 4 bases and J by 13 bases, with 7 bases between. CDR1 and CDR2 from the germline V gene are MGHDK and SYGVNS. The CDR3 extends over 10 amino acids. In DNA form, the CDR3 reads TGTGCCAGCAGTGGAGGGCGACTGTTTTTT. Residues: CASSGGRLFF.

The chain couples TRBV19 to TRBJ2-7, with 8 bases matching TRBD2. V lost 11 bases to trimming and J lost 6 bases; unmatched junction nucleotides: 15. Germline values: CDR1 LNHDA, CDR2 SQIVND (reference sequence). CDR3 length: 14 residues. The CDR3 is CASNGASGPGEQYF. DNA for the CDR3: TGTGCCTCCAACGGGGCTAGCGGGCCTGGCGAGCAGTACTTC.

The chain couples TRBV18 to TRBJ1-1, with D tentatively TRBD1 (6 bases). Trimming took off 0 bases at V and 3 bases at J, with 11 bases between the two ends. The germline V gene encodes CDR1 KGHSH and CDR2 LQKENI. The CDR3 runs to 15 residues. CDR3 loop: CASSPPSGADTEAFF. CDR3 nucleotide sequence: TGTGCCAGCTCACCACCATCAGGGGCGGACACTGAAGCTTTCTTT.

CDR3: CASSYAGSGYTF. CDR3 DNA: TGTGCCAGCAGTTACGCTGGGAGCGGCTACACCTTC. The V call is TRBV6-5, the J call TRBJ1-2; D gene uncertain. The CDR3 is made up of 12 amino acids. Germline loops: CDR1 MNHEY, CDR2 SVGAGI. V was pared by 2 bases and J by 8 bases, with 9 bases between.

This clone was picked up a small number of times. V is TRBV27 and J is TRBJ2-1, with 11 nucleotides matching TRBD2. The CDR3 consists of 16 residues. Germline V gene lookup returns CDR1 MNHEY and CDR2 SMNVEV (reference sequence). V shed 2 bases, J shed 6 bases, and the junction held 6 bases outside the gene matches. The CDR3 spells CASSLLGTSGINEQFF. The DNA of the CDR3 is TGTGCCAGCAGTTTACTAGGGACTAGCGGAATCAATGAGCAGTTCTTC.

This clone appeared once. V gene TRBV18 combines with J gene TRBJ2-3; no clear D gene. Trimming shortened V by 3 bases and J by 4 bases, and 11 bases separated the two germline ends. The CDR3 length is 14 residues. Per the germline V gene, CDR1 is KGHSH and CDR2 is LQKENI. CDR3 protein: CASSPQSPPDTQYF. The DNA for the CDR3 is TGTGCCAGCTCACCTCAGTCCCCCCCAGATACGCAGTATTTT.

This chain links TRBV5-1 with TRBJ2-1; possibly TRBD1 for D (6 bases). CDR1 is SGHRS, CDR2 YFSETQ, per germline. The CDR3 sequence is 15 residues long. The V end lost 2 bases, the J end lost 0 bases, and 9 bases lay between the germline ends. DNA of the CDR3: TGCGCCAGCAGCTTTCAGGGGACCTCCTACAATGAGCAGTTCTTC. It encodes CASSFQGTSYNEQFF.

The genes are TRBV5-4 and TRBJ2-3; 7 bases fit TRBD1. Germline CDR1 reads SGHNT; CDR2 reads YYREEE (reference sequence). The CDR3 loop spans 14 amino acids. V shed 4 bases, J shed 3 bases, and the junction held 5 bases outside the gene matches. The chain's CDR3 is CASSLRQGTDTQYF. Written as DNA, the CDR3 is TGTGCCAGCAGCCTACGACAGGGAACAGATACGCAGTATTTT.

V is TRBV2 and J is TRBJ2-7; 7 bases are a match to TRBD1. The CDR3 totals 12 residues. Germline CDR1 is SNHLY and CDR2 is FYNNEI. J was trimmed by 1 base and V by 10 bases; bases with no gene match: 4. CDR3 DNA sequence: TGTGCCACTGGACAGGCTTCCTACGAGCAGTACTTC. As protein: CATGQASYEQYF.

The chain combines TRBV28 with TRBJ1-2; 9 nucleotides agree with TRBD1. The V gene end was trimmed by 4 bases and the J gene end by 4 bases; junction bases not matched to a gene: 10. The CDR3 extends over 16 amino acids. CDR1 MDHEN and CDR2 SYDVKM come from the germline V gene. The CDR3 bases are TGTGCCAGCAGTTCCTTACAGGGGGCGCTGGTCTATGGCTACACCTTC. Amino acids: CASSSLQGALVYGYTF.

Written as DNA, the CDR3 is TGTGCCAGCAGCCAAAAAACCGGGACAGGGAGCAATCAGCCCCAGCATTTT. It translates to CASSQKTGTGSNQPQHF. V gene TRBV5-6 combines with J gene TRBJ1-5; 9 bases are shared with TRBD1. The trim removed 4 bases at V and 1 base at J, leaving 9 bases unmatched. Germline V gives CDR1 SGHDT, CDR2 YYEEEE. This CDR3 is 17 amino acids long. The whole variable domain, filled in from reference TRBV5-6 and TRBJ1-5, reads DAGVTQSPTHLIKTRGQQVTLRCSPKSGHDTVSWYQQALGQGPQFIFQYYEEEERQRGNFPDRFSGHQFPNYSSELNVNALLLGDSALYLCASSQKTGTGSNQPQHFGDGTRLSIL.

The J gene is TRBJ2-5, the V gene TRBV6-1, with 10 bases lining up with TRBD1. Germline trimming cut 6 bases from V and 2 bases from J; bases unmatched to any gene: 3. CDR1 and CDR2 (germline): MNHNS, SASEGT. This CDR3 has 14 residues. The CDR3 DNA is TGTGCCAGCAGCCCGGGACAGGGGCAAGAGACCCAGTACTTC. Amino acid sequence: CASSPGQGQETQYF.

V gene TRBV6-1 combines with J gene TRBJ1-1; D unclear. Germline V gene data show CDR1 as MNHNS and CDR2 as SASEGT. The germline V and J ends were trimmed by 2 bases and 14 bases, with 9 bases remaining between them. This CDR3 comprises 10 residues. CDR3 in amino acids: CASSELRSFF. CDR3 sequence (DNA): TGTGCCAGCAGTGAATTACGGTCGTTCTTT.

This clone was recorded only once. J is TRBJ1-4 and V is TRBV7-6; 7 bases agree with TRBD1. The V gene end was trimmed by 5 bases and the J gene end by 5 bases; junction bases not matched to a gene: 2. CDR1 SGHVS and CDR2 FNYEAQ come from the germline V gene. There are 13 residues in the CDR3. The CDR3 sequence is CASSGTDNEKLFF. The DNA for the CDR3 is TGTGCCAGCAGCGGGACAGACAATGAAAAACTGTTTTTT. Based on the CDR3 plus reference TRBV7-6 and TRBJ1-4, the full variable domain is GAGVSQSPRYKVTKRGQDVALRCDPISGHVSLYWYRQALGQGPEFLTYFNYEAQQDKSGLPNDRFSAERPEGSISTLTIQRTEQRDSAMYRCASSGTDNEKLFFGSGTQLSVL.

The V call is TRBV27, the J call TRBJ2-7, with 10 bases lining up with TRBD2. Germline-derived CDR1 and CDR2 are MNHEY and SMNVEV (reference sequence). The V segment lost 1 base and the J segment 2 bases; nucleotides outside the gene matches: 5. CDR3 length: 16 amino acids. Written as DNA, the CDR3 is TGTGCCAGCAGTTTATATGCCCTAGCGGGAGCCTACGAGCAGTACTTC. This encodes CASSLYALAGAYEQYF.